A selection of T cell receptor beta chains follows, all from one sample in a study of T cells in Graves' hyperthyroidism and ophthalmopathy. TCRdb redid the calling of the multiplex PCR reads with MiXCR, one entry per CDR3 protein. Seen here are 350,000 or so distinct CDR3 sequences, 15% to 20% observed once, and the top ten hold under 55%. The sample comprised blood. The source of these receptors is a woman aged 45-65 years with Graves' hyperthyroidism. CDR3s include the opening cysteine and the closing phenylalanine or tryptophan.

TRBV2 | CASSEMALSKQPQHF
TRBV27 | CAGRNGLTLIYEQYF
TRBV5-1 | CASHIAGVEDTQYF
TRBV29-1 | CSVDPGQGDRRAFF
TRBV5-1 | CASSFMEQGARSSEQFF
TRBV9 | CASTTGGANTEAFF
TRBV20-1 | CSVDGGRNEQYF
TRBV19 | CASRSSSAYEQYF
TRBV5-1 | CASSLTYPGQGTDGYTF
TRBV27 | CASSWTSGDTQYF
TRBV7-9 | CASSLVSEPAYEQYF
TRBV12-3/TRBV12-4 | CASNLSGSKAEQYF
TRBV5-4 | CASSPPWGRNYGYTF
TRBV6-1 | CASTAPQRNTQYF
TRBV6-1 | CASSEMNGGADTQYF
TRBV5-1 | CASSLEQGPPNRFF